The clone carrying this TCR beta chain was counted between two and nine times. Each sample used at least 7 million PBMCs. A second PCR, run for roughly 7 to 12 cycles, used a sample-barcoded 5' primer plus a J-beta primer mix. A single record per CDR3 protein comes from TCRdb applying MiXCR to the 5' RACE reads. The data show hundreds of thousands of distinct CDR3 sequences, approximately 44% seen once. The sample comes from a study of blood T cells in healthy people across ages. Germline V gene lookup returns CDR1 SGHDN and CDR2 FVKESK. This CDR3 is built from 14 residues. V dropped 4 bases and J dropped 4 bases, with 12 bases sitting between them.

The chain links TRBV14 to TRBJ2-3; D is undetermined. The sequencing sample was made of blood. The receptor's source is a man in his 60s in good health. CDR3 region: CASSRSIWADTQYF. In DNA, the CDR3 is TGTGCCAGCAGCCGGAGTATATGGGCAGATACGCAGTATTTT.